This TCR beta chain was obtained from a study of cytomegalovirus exposure and HLA in healthy donors. Study observations and caveats: V- and J-gene trimming of TCR beta was linked (in a later analysis) to a missense DCLRE1C variant. In a later analysis, HLA-C alleles had the fewest associated TCRs, DRB1 alleles the most.

As to this clone: Its target is unknown.

Amplification used 60 Vbeta primers and 13 Jbeta primers. The method was immunoSEQ multiplex PCR; TCRdb's version includes in-frame clones alone and lacks a portion of them. In the table there are some 98,000 clones, more than 65% of which are singletons. V was clipped by 6 bases and J by 5 bases, with 13 bases between them. The germline gives CDR1 MNHNS, CDR2 SASEGT. The CDR3 spans 13 residues. This TCR derives from a human donor in good health. The sequenced sample consisted of PBMCs. This rearrangement joins TRBV6-1 to TRBJ2-5; possible D gene TRBD2, 5 bases. CDR3 in DNA: TGTGCCAGCAGGAGGGCCCTGGGGGAGACCCAGTACTTC. This sequence encodes CASRRALGETQYF.